The entry below gives a single TCR beta chain sequence along with its context. This specimen belongs to a study of OX40 agonist ivuxolimab in advanced cancers. Study details: Partial responses, seen in three patients, involved one hepatocellular carcinoma and two cutaneous melanomas.

Sampling of blood occurred at baseline, cycle 4 day 1, and cycle 7 day 1. V was clipped by 7 bases and J by 7 bases; unmatched bases: 14. Germline V gives CDR1 SGHTA, CDR2 FQGNSA. CDR3 length equals 15 residues. Repertoires were generated with immunoSEQ multiplex PCR, while TCRdb's copy carries only in-frame clones and drops some. The sample includes 69,000 or so clones, less than 90% of them seen just once. Specimen: CD4+ or CD8+ T cells sorted from blood, collected in a trial of the OX40 agonist ivuxolimab. The rearrangement links TRBV7-2 to TRBJ2-5; 8 nucleotides line up with TRBD1. This TCR derives from an adult with an advanced solid tumor such as melanoma, head and neck, liver or kidney cancer. CDR3 in amino acids: CASIPTGTDRGTQYF. The CDR3, as DNA: TGTGCCAGCATCCCCACCGGGACAGACAGGGGGACCCAGTACTTC.